This T cell receptor (beta chain) was recorded in a study of blood T cell repertoires in COVID-19. For the study at large: Samples of COVID-19 (acute and convalescent) were obtained from the United States, Italy and Spain. Sample material is recorded as cDNA or gDNA derived from T cells, B-cell-depleted T cells, or PBMCs.

Per the original data handling: Reference gene primers were amplified, and this amplification served to estimate nucleated cell counts. The repertoire was sequenced with immunoSEQ multiplex PCR; TCRdb's copy has only in-frame clones and lacks some. The DNA gave D and trimming, while V, J and clone size come from that table. The data hold approximately 200,000 clones, with about 84% observed a single time. The V gene end was trimmed by 6 bases and the J gene end by 7 bases; junction bases not matched to a gene: 9. Germline loops: CDR1 GTSNPN, CDR2 SVGIG (reference sequence). This CDR3 contains 13 residues.

This TCR came from a woman in her thirties with acute or convalescent COVID-19. This chain uses TRBV30 with TRBJ1-2, with 9 nucleotides matching TRBD1. Sequencing was performed on peripheral blood. In nucleotides, the CDR3 is TGTGCCTGCCCGGACAGGGGCAGCGGTGGCTACACCTTC. Protein product: CACPDRGSGGYTF.